This T cell receptor beta chain was sequenced for a study of long-term antiretroviral therapy in people with HIV. Turning to this clone: Its cognate antigen is unknown.

V was trimmed by 7 bases and J by 0 bases, leaving 19 bases between them. This CDR3 spans 17 amino acids. Germline V CDR1 and CDR2: SNHLY, FYNNEI. The assay used was immunoSEQ (version v3.0), run at survey level. Using immunoSEQ multiplex PCR, the repertoire was profiled, and TCRdb retains in-frame clones only, with some absent. There are tens of thousands of clones in the sample; 75% to 90% occur only once, and around 13% lies in the top ten. The study, taken as a whole, reports: Transplant donor controls retained higher diversity, though diversity increased after ART. Comparison with controls showed narrower CDR3 length ranges in HIV repertoires. Collection spanned 2004 to 2017; ART regimens may be less effective than current ones.

United States facilities provided treatment to all participants with HIV. Sequencing was performed on unsorted PBMCs, taken 2.9 years after starting antiretroviral therapy. The chain recombines TRBV2 with TRBJ2-1; maybe TRBD2 (5 bases). The source of this sequence is a man aged 45 to 65 with HIV. This chain's CDR3 is CASNRGDGPSSYNEQFF. The CDR3 bases are TGTGCCAGCAATCGGGGAGACGGACCTAGCTCCTACAATGAGCAGTTCTTC.